This T cell receptor beta chain was observed in a study of early T cells in non-severe SARS-CoV-2 infection. The CDR3 covers 13 residues. V dropped 5 bases and J dropped 1 base, with 6 bases sitting between them. TCRdb recomputed calls from the 5' RACE reads with MiXCR, one row per CDR3 protein. Found here are some 37,000 distinct CDR3 sequences, approximately 8.9% of them singletons; the top ten hold 10% to 15%. This TCR derives from an adult who was a healthcare worker with PCR-confirmed SARS-CoV-2 infection or an uninfected control (not recorded which). The sequencing input was whole blood. This chain uses TRBV12-3 or TRBV12-4 with TRBJ1-5; D not resolved. CDR3 protein: CASSPNSNQPQHF. DNA for the CDR3: TGTGCCAGCAGTCCCAACAGCAATCAGCCCCAGCATTTT.